One T cell receptor (beta chain) is described in this entry. Its antigen is still unknown. These data come from a study of cytomegalovirus exposure and HLA in healthy donors. Notes on the study in general: Prediction of most subjects' HLA-A and HLA-B alleles by TCR beta sequences was reportedly accurate.

There are 16 residues in the CDR3. The germline V and J ends were trimmed by 1 base and 1 base, with 13 bases remaining between them. CDR1 and CDR2 from the germline V gene are SNHLY and FYNNEI. Use of 60 Vbeta and 13 Jbeta primers characterized the PCR. TCRdb's copy holds only in-frame clones and misses some; the assay was immunoSEQ multiplex PCR. The data contain about 140,000 clones, about 77% of them singletons. Sequences were obtained from PBMCs. The chain has TRBV2 and TRBJ1-1, with a possible D match to TRBD1 (6 bases). The sequence was collected from a woman aged 35 to 49 in good health and CMV-seronegative. For the CDR3, the DNA is TGTGCCAGCAGTGAAGGGTACAGGGCTTCGAACACTGAAGCTTTCTTT. This translates into CASSEGYRASNTEAFF.